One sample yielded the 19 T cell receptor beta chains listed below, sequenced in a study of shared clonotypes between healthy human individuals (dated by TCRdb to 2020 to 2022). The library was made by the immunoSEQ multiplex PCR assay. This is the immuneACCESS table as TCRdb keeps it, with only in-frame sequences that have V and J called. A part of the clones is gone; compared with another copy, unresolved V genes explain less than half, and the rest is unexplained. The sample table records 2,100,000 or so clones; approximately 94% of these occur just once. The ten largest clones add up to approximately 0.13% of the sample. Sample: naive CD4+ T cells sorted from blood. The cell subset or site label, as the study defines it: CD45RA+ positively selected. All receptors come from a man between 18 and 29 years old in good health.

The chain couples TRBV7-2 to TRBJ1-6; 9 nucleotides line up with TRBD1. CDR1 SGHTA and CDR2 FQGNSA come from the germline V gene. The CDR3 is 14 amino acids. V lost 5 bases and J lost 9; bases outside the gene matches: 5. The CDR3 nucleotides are TGTGCCAGCAGCCGGGACAGGGTCATTTCACCCCTCCACTTT. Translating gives CASSRDRVISPLHF.

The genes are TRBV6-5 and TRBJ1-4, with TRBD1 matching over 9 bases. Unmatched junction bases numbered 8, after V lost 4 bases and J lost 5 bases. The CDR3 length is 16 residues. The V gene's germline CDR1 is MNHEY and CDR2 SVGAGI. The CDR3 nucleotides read TGTGCCAGCAGTTGGGGGGTCGGACAGGGGAATGAAAAACTGTTTTTT. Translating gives CASSWGVGQGNEKLFF.

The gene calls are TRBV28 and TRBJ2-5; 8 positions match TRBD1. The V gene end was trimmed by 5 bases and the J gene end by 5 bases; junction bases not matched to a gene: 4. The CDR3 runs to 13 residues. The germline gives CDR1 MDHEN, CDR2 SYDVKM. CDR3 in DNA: TGTGCCAGCAGTCCGGACAGGGTGGAGACCCAGTACTTC. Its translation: CASSPDRVETQYF.

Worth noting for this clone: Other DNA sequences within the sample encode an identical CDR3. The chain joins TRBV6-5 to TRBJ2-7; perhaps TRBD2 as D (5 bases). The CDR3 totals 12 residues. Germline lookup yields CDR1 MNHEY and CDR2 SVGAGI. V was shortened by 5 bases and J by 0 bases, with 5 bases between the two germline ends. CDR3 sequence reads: CASSRGSYEQYF. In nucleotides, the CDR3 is TGTGCCAGCAGTCGGGGCTCCTACGAGCAGTACTTC.

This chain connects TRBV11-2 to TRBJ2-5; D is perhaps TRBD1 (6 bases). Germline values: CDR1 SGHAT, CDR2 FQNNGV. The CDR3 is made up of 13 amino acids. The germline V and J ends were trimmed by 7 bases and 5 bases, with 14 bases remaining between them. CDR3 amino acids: CASTKGHRETQYF. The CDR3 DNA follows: TGTGCCAGCACCAAGGGACATAGGGAGACCCAGTACTTC.

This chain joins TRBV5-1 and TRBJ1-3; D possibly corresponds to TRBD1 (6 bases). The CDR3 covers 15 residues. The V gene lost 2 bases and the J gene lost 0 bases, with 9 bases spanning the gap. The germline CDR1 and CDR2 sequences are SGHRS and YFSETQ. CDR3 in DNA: TGCGCCAGCAGCTTATCGACAGGCTCTGGAAACACCATATATTTT. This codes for CASSLSTGSGNTIYF.

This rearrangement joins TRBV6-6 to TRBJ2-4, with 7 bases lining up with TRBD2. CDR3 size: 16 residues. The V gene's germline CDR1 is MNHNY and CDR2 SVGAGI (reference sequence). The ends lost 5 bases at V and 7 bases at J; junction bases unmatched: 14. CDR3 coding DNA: TGTGCCAGCAGTACCTCTTGGGAGGGAAACTGGAACATTCAGTACTTC. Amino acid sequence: CASSTSWEGNWNIQYF.

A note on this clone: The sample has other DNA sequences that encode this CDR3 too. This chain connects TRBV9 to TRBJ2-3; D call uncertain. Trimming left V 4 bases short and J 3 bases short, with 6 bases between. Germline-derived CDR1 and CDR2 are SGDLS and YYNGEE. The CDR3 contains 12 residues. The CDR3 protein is CASSTLTDTQYF. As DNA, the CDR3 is TGTGCCAGCAGCACCCTAACAGATACGCAGTATTTT.

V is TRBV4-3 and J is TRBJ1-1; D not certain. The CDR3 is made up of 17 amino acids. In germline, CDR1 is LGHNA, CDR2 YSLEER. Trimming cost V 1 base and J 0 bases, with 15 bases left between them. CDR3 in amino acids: CASSQVGQLPMNTEAFF. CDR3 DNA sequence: TGCGCCAGCAGCCAAGTCGGTCAGTTACCCATGAACACTGAAGCTTTCTTT.

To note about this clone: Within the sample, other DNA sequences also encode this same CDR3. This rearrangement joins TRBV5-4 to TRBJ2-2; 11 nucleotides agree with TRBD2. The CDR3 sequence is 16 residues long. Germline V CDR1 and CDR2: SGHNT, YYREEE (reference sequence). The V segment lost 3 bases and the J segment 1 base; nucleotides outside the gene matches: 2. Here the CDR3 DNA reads TGTGCCAGCAGCTCAGGGACTAGCGGGAACACCGGGGAGCTGTTTTTT. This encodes CASSSGTSGNTGELFF.

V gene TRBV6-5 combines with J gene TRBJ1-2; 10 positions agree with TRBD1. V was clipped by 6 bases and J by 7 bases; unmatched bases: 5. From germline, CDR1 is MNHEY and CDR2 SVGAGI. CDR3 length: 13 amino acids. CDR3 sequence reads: CASSLTGGFGYTF. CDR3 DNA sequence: TGTGCCAGCAGCCTGACAGGGGGCTTTGGCTACACCTTC.

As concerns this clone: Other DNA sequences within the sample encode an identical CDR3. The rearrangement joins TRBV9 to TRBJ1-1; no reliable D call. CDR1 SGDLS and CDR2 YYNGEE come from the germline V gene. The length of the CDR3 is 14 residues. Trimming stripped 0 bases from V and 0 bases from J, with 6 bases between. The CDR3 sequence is CASSVAGMNTEAFF. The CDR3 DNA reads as TGTGCCAGCAGCGTAGCAGGAATGAACACTGAAGCTTTCTTT. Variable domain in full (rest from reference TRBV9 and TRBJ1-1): DSGVTQTPKHLITATGQRVTLRCSPRSGDLSVYWYQQSLDQGLQFLIQYYNGEERAKGNILERFSAQQFPDLHSELNLSSLELGDSALYFCASSVAGMNTEAFFGQGTRLTVV.

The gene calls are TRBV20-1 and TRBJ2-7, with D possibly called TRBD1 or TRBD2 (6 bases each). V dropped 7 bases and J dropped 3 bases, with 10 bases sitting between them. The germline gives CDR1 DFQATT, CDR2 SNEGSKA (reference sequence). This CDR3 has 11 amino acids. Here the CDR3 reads CSGGDNYEQYF. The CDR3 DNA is TGCAGTGGGGGGGACAACTACGAGCAGTACTTC.

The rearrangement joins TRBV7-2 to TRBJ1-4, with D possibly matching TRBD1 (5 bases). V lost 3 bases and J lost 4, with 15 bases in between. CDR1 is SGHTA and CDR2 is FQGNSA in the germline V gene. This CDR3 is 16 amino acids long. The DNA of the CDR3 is TGTGCCAGCAGCTTGCTTTCGGGGGTCGTTAATGAAAAACTGTTTTTT. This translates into CASSLLSGVVNEKLFF.

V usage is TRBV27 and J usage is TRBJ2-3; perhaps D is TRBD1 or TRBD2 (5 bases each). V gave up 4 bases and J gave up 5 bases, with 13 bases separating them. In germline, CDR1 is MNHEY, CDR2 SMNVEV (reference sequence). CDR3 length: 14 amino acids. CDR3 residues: CASSSRRGGDTQYF. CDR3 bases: TGTGCCAGCAGTTCTCGCCGGGGCGGAGATACGCAGTATTTT.

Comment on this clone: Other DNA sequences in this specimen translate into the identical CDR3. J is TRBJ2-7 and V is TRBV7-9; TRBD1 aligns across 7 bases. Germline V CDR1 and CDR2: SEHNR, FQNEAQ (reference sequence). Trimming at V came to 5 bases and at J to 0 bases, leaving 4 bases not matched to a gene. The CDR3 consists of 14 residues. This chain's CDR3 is CASSNRDSSYEQYF. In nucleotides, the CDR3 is TGTGCCAGCAGCAACCGGGACAGCTCCTACGAGCAGTACTTC. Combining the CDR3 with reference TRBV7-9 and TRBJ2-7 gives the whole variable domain DTGVSQNPRHKITKRGQNVTFRCDPISEHNRLYWYRQTLGQGPEFLTYFQNEAQLEKSRLLSDRFSAERPKGSFSTLEIQRTEQGDSAMYLCASSNRDSSYEQYFGPGTRLTVT.

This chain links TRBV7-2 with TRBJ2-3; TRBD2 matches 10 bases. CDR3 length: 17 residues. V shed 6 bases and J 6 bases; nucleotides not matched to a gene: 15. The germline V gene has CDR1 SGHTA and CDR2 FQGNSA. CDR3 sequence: CASSLEESGGAFDTQYF. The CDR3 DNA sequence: TGTGCCAGCAGTCTAGAGGAAAGCGGGGGGGCCTTCGATACGCAGTATTTT.

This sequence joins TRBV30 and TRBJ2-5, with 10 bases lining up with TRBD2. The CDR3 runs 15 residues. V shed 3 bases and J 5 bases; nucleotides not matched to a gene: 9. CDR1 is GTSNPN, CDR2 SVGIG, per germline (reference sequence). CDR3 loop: CAWRRAGGPGETQYF. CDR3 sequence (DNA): TGTGCCTGGAGGAGAGCGGGAGGGCCGGGGGAGACCCAGTACTTC.

The DNA for the CDR3 is TGTGCCAGCAGTGAACCAGTGGCGGATCGGGGACCCCGGGGAAACACTGAAGCTTTCTTT. This gives the protein CASSEPVADRGPRGNTEAFF. V and J are TRBV6-1 and TRBJ1-1; the D gene is possibly TRBD1 (5 bases). Trimming took off 2 bases at V and 2 bases at J, with 27 bases between the two ends. Germline CDR1 and CDR2: MNHNS and SASEGT. The CDR3 is 20 amino acids.